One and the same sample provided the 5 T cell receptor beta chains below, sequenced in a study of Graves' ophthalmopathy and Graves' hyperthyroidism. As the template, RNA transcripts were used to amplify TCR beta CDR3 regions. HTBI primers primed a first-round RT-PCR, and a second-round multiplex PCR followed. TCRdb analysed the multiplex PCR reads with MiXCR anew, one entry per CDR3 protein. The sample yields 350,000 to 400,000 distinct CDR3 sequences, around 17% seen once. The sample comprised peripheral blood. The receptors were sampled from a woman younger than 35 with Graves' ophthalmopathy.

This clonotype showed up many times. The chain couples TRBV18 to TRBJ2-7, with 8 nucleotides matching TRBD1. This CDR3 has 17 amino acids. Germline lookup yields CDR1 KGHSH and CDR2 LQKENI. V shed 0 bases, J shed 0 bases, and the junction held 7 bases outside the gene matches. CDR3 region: CASSPPAGQGGSYEQYF. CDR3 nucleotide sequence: TGTGCCAGCTCACCACCCGCCGGACAGGGCGGCTCCTACGAGCAGTACTTC.

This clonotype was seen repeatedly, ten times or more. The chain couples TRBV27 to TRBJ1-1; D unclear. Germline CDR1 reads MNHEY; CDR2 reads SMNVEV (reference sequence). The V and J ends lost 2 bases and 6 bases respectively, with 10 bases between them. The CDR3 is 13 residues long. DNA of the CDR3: TGTGCCAGCAGTTTACTGCCGGGATCTGAAGCTTTCTTT. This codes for CASSLLPGSEAFF.

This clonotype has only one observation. The CDR3 loop reads CASSSSMPPEGTSPYEQYF. The CDR3, as DNA: TGTGCCAGCAGTTCTTCTATGCCCCCTGAGGGGACTTCTCCTTACGAGCAGTACTTC. The rearrangement uses TRBV27 and TRBJ2-7, with D tentatively TRBD2 (6 bases). The germline V gene encodes CDR1 MNHEY and CDR2 SMNVEV (reference sequence). V was clipped by 4 bases and J by 4 bases, with 29 bases between them. The CDR3 loop spans 19 amino acids.

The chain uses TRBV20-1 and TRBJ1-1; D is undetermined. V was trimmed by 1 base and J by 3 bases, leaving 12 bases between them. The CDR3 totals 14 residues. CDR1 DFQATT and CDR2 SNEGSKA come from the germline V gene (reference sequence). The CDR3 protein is CSARGRSMDTEAFF. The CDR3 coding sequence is TGCAGTGCTAGAGGGCGGAGTATGGACACTGAAGCTTTCTTT.

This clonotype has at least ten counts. The DNA of the CDR3 is TGTGCCACCAAGGGACGGGACTATGGCTACACCTTC. The encoded protein is CATKGRDYGYTF. This chain uses TRBV24-1 with TRBJ1-2; the D gene is possibly TRBD1 (5 bases). Germline lookup yields CDR1 KGHDR and CDR2 SFDVKD. V was shortened by 8 bases and J by 3 bases, with 9 bases between the two germline ends. CDR3 length: 12 amino acids.